The following is a T cell receptor (beta chain) sequence with its context. The sample is drawn from a study of T cells in Graves' hyperthyroidism and ophthalmopathy. From RNA transcripts, TCR beta CDR3 regions were amplified. HTBI primers drove first-round RT-PCR of the TCR CDR3. TCRdb itself ran the multiplex PCR reads through MiXCR, one entry per CDR3 protein. The sample records roughly 720,000 distinct CDR3 sequences, roughly a sixth being singletons. The sequenced sample was blood. The receptor comes from a man over 45 with Graves' hyperthyroidism.

The CDR3 spells CASRGDRGSQHGYTF. The CDR3 nucleotides are TGTGCCAGCAGGGGGGACAGGGGATCCCAGCATGGCTACACCTTC. The gene calls are TRBV27 and TRBJ1-2, with 10 positions matching TRBD1. The CDR3 covers 15 residues. V dropped 6 bases and J dropped 6; count of bases not matched to a gene: 10. Per the germline V gene, CDR1 is MNHEY and CDR2 is SMNVEV (reference sequence).